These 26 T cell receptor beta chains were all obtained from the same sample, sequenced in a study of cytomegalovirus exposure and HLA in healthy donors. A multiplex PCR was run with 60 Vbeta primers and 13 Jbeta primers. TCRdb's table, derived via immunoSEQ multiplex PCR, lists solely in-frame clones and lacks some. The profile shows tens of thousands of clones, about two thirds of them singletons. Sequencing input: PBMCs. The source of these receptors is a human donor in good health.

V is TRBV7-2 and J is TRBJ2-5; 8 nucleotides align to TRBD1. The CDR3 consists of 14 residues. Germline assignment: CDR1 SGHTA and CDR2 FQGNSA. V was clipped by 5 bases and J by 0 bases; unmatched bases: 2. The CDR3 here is CASSQGANQETQYF. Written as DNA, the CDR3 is TGTGCCAGCAGCCAGGGGGCCAACCAAGAGACCCAGTACTTC.

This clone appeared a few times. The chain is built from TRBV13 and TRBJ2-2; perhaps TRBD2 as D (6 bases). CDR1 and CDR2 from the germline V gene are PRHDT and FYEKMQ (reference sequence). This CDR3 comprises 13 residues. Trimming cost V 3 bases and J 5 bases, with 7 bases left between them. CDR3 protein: CASSLGGTGELFF. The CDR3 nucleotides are TGTGCCAGCAGCTTGGGGGGTACCGGGGAGCTGTTTTTT.

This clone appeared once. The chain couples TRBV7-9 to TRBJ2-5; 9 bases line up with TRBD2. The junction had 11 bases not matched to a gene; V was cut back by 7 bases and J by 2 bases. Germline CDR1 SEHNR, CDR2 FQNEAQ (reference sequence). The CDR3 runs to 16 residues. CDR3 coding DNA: TGTGCCAGCACCCGCGGGGGGGCCTCGGGGCAAGAGACCCAGTACTTC. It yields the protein CASTRGGASGQETQYF.

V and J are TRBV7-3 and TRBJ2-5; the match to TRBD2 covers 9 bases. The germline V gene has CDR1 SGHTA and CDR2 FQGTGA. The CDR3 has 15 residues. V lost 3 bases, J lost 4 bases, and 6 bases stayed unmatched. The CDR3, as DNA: TGTGCCAGCAGCTTCGCGGGGGGGCCCCGAGAGACCCAGTACTTC. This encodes CASSFAGGPRETQYF.

This chain's CDR3 is CASSLLQGAGGGELFF. CDR3 DNA sequence: TGTGCCAGCTCCCTTCTACAGGGGGCAGGCGGCGGGGAGCTGTTTTTT. This rearrangement joins TRBV18 to TRBJ2-2; 9 bases are a match to TRBD1. CDR3 length equals 16 residues. Germline V gene lookup returns CDR1 KGHSH and CDR2 LQKENI. Trimming cost V 6 bases and J 7 bases; bases outside gene matches: 12.

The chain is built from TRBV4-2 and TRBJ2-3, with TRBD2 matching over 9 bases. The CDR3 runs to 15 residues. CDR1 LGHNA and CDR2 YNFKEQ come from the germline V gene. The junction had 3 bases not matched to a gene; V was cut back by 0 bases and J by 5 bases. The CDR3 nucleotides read TGTGCCAGCAGCCAAGAGAGCGGGGGGCAAGATACGCAGTATTTT. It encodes CASSQESGGQDTQYF.

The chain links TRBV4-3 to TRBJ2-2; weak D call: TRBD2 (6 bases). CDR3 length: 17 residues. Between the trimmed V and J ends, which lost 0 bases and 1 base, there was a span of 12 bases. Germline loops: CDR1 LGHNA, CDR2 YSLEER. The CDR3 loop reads CASSQEGWEENTGELFF. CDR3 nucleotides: TGCGCCAGCAGCCAAGAAGGGTGGGAGGAGAACACCGGGGAGCTGTTTTTT.

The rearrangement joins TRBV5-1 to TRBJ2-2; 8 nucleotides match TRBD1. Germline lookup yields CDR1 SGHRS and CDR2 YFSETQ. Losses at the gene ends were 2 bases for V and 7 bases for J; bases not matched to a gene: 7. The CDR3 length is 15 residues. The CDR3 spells CASSLGLQGVGELFF. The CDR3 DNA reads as TGCGCCAGCAGCTTAGGATTACAGGGGGTCGGGGAGCTGTTTTTT.

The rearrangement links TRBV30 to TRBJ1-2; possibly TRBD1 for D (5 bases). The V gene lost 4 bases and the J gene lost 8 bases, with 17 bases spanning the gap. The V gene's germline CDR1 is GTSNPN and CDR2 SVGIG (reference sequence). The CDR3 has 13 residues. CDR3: CAWNLRGAGGYTF. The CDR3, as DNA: TGTGCCTGGAACCTTAGGGGCGCGGGGGGCTACACCTTC.

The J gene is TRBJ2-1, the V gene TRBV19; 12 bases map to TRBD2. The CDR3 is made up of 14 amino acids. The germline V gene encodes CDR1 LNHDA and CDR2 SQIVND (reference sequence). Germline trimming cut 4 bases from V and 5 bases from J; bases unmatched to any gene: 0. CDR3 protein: CASSRTSGDNEQFF. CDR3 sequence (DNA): TGTGCCAGTAGTAGGACTAGCGGGGACAATGAGCAGTTCTTC.

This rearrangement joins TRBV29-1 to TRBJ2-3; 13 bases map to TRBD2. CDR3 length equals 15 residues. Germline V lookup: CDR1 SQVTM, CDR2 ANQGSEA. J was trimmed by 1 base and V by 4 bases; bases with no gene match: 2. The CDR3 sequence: CSVGGTSGGTDTQYF. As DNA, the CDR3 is TGCAGCGTTGGAGGGACTAGCGGGGGCACAGATACGCAGTATTTT.

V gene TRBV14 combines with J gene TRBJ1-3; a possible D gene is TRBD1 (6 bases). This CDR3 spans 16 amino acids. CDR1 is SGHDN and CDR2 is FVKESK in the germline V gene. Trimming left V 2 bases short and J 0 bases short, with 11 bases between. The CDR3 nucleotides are TGTGCCAGCAGCCAAATCGGACAGTCCTCTGGAAACACCATATATTTT. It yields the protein CASSQIGQSSGNTIYF. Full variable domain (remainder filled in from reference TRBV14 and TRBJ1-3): EAGVTQFPSHSVIEKGQTVTLRCDPISGHDNLYWYRRVMGKEIKFLLHFVKESKQDESGMPNNRFLAERTGGTYSTLKVQPAELEDSGVYFCASSQIGQSSGNTIYFGEGSWLTVV.

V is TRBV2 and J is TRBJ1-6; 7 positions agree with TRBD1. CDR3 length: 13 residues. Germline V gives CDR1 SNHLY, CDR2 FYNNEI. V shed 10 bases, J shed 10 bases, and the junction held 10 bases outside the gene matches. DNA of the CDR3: TGTGCCACCACCGAGACAGGGCCGTCACCCCTCCACTTT. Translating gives CATTETGPSPLHF.

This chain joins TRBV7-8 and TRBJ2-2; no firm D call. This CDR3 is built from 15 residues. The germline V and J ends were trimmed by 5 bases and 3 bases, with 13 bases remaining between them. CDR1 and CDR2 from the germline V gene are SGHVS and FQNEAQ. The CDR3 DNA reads TGTGCCAGCAGCCCTCTCACGCGCCACACCGGGGAGCTGTTTTTT. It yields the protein CASSPLTRHTGELFF.

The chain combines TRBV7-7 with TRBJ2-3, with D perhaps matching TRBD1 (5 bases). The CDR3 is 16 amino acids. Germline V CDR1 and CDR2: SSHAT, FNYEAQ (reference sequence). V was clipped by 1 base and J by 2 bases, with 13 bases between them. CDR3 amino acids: CASSLGVSRATDTQYF. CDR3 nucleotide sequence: TGTGCCAGCAGCTTAGGAGTTTCCAGGGCCACAGATACGCAGTATTTT.

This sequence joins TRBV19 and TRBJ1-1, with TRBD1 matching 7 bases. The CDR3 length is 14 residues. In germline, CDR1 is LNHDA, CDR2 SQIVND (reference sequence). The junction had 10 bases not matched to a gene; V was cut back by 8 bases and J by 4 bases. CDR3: CASGYRGRGTEAFF. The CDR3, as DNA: TGTGCCAGTGGTTATAGGGGGCGAGGCACTGAAGCTTTCTTT.

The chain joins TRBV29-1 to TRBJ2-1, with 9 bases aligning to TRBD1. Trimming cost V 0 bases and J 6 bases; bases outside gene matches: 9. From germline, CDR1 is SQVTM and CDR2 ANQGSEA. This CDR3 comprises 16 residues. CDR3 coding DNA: TGCAGCGTTGAAGAAGCCGGGACAGGGAAATCCAATGAGCAGTTCTTC. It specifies CSVEEAGTGKSNEQFF.

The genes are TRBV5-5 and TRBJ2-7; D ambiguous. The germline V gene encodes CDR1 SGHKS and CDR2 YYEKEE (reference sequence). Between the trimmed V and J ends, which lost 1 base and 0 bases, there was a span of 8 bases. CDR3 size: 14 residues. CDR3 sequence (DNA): TGTGCCAGCAGCTTGCCGCCGGGCTCCTACGAGCAGTACTTC. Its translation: CASSLPPGSYEQYF.

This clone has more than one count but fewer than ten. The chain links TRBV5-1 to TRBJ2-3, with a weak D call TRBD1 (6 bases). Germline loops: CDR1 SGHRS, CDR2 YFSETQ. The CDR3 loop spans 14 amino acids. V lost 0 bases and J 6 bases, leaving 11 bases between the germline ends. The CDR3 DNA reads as TGCGCCAGCAGCTTGGGGCAGGGGAGTGATACGCAGTATTTT. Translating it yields CASSLGQGSDTQYF.

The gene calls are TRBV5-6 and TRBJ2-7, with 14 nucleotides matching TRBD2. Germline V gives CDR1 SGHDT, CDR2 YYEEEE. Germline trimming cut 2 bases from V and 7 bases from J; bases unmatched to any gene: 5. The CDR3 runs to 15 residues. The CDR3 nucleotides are TGTGCCAGCAGCTTACCGGGACTAGCGGGGGAAGAGCAGTACTTC. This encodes CASSLPGLAGEEQYF.

The DNA for the CDR3 is TGTGCCAGCAGTAACAGGGGGGACATTCAGTACTTC. This gives the protein CASSNRGDIQYF. The J gene is TRBJ2-4, the V gene TRBV2, with 8 bases identical to TRBD1. Germline V CDR1 and CDR2: SNHLY, FYNNEI. V lost 5 bases and J lost 8; bases outside the gene matches: 2. This CDR3 contains 12 residues.

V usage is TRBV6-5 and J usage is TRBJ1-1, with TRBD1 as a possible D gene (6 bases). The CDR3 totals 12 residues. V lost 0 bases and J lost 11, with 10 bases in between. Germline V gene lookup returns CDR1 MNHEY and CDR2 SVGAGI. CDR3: CASSYSYREAFF. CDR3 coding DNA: TGTGCCAGCAGTTACTCGTACAGGGAGGCTTTCTTT.

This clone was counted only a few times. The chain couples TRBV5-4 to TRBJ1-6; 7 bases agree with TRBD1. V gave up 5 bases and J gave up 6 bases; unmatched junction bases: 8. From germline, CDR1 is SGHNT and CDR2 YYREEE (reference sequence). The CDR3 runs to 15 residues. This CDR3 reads CASRRQGQVNSPLHF. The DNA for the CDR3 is TGTGCCAGCAGACGACAGGGTCAAGTTAATTCACCCCTCCACTTT.

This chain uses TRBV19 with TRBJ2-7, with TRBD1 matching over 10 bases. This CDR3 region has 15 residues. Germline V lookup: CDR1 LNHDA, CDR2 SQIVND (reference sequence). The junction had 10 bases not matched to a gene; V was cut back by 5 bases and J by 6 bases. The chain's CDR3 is CASSGRDRGGGEQYF. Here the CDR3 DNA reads TGTGCCAGTAGTGGCCGGGACAGGGGCGGAGGCGAGCAGTACTTC.

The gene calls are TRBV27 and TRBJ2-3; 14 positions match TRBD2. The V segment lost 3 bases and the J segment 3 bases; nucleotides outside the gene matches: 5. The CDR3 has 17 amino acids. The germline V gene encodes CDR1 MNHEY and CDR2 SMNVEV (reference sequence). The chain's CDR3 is CASSFPRTSGGTDTQYF. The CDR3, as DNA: TGTGCCAGCAGTTTTCCCCGGACTAGCGGGGGGACAGATACGCAGTATTTT.

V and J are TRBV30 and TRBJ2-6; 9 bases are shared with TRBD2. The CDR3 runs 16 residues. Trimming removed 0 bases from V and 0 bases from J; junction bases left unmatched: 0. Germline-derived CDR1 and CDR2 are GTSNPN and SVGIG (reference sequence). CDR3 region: CAWSVAGGSGANVLTF. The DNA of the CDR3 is TGTGCCTGGAGTGTAGCGGGGGGCTCTGGGGCCAACGTCCTGACTTTC.